Described below is a single TCR beta chain sequence and its context. The V and J ends lost 6 bases and 6 bases, in that order; junction bases with no gene match: 7. This CDR3 comprises 14 residues. TCRdb reanalysed the RT-PCR reads using MiXCR and keeps one entry per CDR3 protein. Among about 680,000 distinct CDR3 sequences listed, approximately 15% were seen once. The V and J genes are TRBV12-3 or TRBV12-4 and TRBJ1-5; 8 bases are shared with TRBD1. The sample consisted of memory CD4+ T cells from blood. The TCR sequence derives from a female donor in good health, serving as a healthy control. DNA of the CDR3: TGTGCCAGCAGCCAATCAGGGGGCTCTCAGCCCCAGCATTTT. It is translated as CASSQSGGSQPQHF.